This T cell receptor (beta chain) was retrieved from a study of beta chain features in type 1 diabetes. Study-wide results and limits: Shorter templates might be favored by PCR, and equally so in patients and in controls. Insertions at VDJ junctions were less frequent in type 1 diabetes patients. These patients also deleted more nucleotides at the same junctions.

V gave up 6 bases and J gave up 2 bases, with 13 bases separating them. CDR1 is MNHNY and CDR2 is SVGAGI in the germline V gene (reference sequence). The CDR3 runs 14 residues. Sequencing targeted expressed TCRB transcripts, as all isolated RNA had been reverse transcribed. Libraries were prepared by immunoSEQ multiplex PCR; TCRdb keeps only in-frame clonotypes and omits some of them. The profile shows fewer than 350,000 clones, approximately 8% of them singletons. This clone has more than one count but fewer than ten. Its antigen remains unknown. This sequence was found in a woman between 18 and 29 years old in good health. The sample comprised central memory CD4+ T cells from blood. This chain uses TRBV6-6 with TRBJ1-2, with a tentative D call TRBD1 (5 bases). The CDR3 nucleotides are TGTGCCAGCAGACATCCCCGGGGGAACTATGGCTACACCTTC. Protein product: CASRHPRGNYGYTF.